What follows are 21 T cell receptor beta chains derived from one specimen sequenced in a study of cytomegalovirus exposure and HLA in healthy donors. A multiplex PCR was run with 60 Vbeta primers and 13 Jbeta primers. Sequenced by immunoSEQ multiplex PCR; TCRdb stores in-frame clones only, minus some. The repertoire consists of some 90,000 clones, with 60% to 80% occurring once and the leading ten covering approximately 8.2%. Sample: PBMCs. The source of these receptors is a man aged 60-69 years in good health and CMV-seronegative.

The chain employs TRBV10-3 and TRBJ1-1; 10 bases match TRBD1. Germline assignment: CDR1 ENHRY and CDR2 SYGVKD. CDR3 length: 13 residues. With V trimmed by 8 bases and J by 2 bases, 2 bases remained unmatched. The CDR3 DNA is TGTGCCATCGGGGACAGGGGAAACACTGAAGCTTTCTTT. It yields the protein CAIGDRGNTEAFF.

On this clone itself: Other DNA sequences within the sample encode an identical CDR3. J is TRBJ2-5 and V is TRBV5-1; maybe TRBD1 (6 bases). Trimming took 0 bases from V and 3 from J, leaving 9 bases between them. This CDR3 comprises 14 residues. Germline CDR1 reads SGHRS; CDR2 reads YFSETQ. For the CDR3, the DNA is TGCGCCAGCAGCTTGGGAGCAGGGGAAGAGACCCAGTACTTC. It yields the protein CASSLGAGEETQYF. Full variable domain (missing parts from reference TRBV5-1 and TRBJ2-5): KAGVTQTPRYLIKTRGQQVTLSCSPISGHRSVSWYQQTPGQGLQFLFEYFSETQRNKGNFPGRFSGRQFSNSRSEMNVSTLELGDSALYLCASSLGAGEETQYFGPGTRLLVL.

A few counts support this clone. The chain recombines TRBV5-5 with TRBJ2-7; TRBD1 aligns across 9 bases. Germline-derived CDR1 and CDR2 are SGHKS and YYEKEE (reference sequence). The CDR3 length is 15 residues. Trimming took 4 bases from V and 3 from J; bases not matched to a gene: 8. The CDR3 DNA reads TGTGCCAGCAGCGGGGGGGGGACAGGGATCTACGAGCAGTACTTC. Translated: CASSGGGTGIYEQYF.

V gene TRBV7-2 combines with J gene TRBJ2-2; D is perhaps TRBD1 (5 bases). This CDR3 is 17 amino acids long. Germline V gene sequence: CDR1 SGHTA, CDR2 FQGNSA. V gave up 5 bases and J gave up 7 bases, with 23 bases separating them. In nucleotides, the CDR3 is TGTGCCAGCAGCCCTTACCAAAGGGCAGGGATAGGCGGGGAGCTGTTTTTT. This sequence encodes CASSPYQRAGIGGELFF.

The rearrangement uses TRBV5-1 and TRBJ2-2; 13 nucleotides match TRBD2. Germline V gene lookup returns CDR1 SGHRS and CDR2 YFSETQ. V was pared by 7 bases and J by 4 bases, with 10 bases of the junction left unmatched. The CDR3 length is 17 residues. The CDR3 DNA follows: TGCGCCAGCTTGAGGGGGACTAGCGGGATTACCACCGGGGAGCTGTTTTTT. Translated: CASLRGTSGITTGELFF.

V and J are TRBV2 and TRBJ2-1, with D maybe TRBD2 (6 bases). V was shortened by 2 bases and J by 11 bases, with 19 bases between the two germline ends. CDR1 is SNHLY and CDR2 is FYNNEI in the germline V gene. This CDR3 comprises 15 residues. The CDR3 DNA reads TGTGCCAGCAGTGAAAGGGAGGCTAGTATCACCCAGCAGTTCTTC. Protein sequence: CASSEREASITQQFF.

The chain joins TRBV5-1 to TRBJ2-3, with 10 positions matching TRBD2. The CDR3 length is 16 residues. Germline CDR1 is SGHRS and CDR2 is YFSETQ. The ends lost 1 base at V and 1 base at J; junction bases unmatched: 3. The CDR3 DNA is TGCGCCAGCAGCTTGTCTGGGACTAGCGGCACAGATACGCAGTATTTT. As protein: CASSLSGTSGTDTQYF.

This sequence joins TRBV4-1 and TRBJ2-3; 10 nucleotides match TRBD2. The CDR3 consists of 16 residues. Unmatched junction bases numbered 7, after V lost 5 bases and J lost 2 bases. From germline, CDR1 is MGHRA and CDR2 YSYEKL. The CDR3 DNA reads as TGCGCCAGCAGCTCTAGGACTAGCGGTCTCACAGATACGCAGTATTTT. This encodes CASSSRTSGLTDTQYF.

This chain uses TRBV2 with TRBJ1-1; 10 nucleotides agree with TRBD1. Germline CDR1 and CDR2: SNHLY and FYNNEI. The CDR3 is 14 amino acids. Trimming removed 5 bases from V and 3 bases from J; junction bases left unmatched: 3. CDR3 in amino acids: CASSLDRGDTEAFF. CDR3 nucleotide sequence: TGTGCCAGCAGTCTGGACAGGGGGGACACTGAAGCTTTCTTT.

The V gene is TRBV5-8, the J gene TRBJ1-4; 8 bases align to TRBD1. The V gene's germline CDR1 is SGHTS and CDR2 YDEGEE. J was trimmed by 3 bases and V by 4 bases; bases with no gene match: 5. The CDR3 is 15 amino acids. This CDR3 reads CASSAQGAANEKLFF. DNA for the CDR3: TGTGCCAGCAGCGCCCAGGGGGCGGCTAATGAAAAACTGTTTTTT.

This clone turned up a few times. The rearrangement uses TRBV9 and TRBJ1-6; D perhaps matches TRBD1 (5 bases). The V gene lost 0 bases and the J gene lost 7 bases, with 8 bases spanning the gap. There are 14 residues in the CDR3. In germline, CDR1 is SGDLS, CDR2 YYNGEE. The CDR3 sequence is CASSVAGGNSPLHF. CDR3 bases: TGTGCCAGCAGCGTAGCTGGGGGGAATTCACCCCTCCACTTT.

The V call is TRBV6-6, the J call TRBJ2-7; 10 bases map to TRBD1. The germline gives CDR1 MNHNY, CDR2 SVGAGI (reference sequence). The length of the CDR3 is 14 residues. The trim removed 0 bases at V and 5 bases at J, leaving 1 base unmatched. Here the CDR3 DNA reads TGTGCCAGCAGTTACTCGGACAGGGGGAACGAGCAGTACTTC. Encoded protein: CASSYSDRGNEQYF.

The CDR3 region has the DNA TGTGCCAGCAGCCGAGAAGGGGGCTGGGGAGGCACAGATACGCAGTATTTT. It translates to CASSREGGWGGTDTQYF. The chain employs TRBV4-2 and TRBJ2-3; 7 nucleotides match TRBD1. The ends lost 4 bases at V and 1 base at J; junction bases unmatched: 11. The CDR3 loop spans 17 amino acids. The germline gives CDR1 LGHNA, CDR2 YNFKEQ.

V usage is TRBV29-1 and J usage is TRBJ1-1; TRBD1 agrees at 7 bases. The CDR3 totals 14 residues. CDR1 and CDR2 (germline): SQVTM, ANQGSEA. Trimming cost V 6 bases and J 1 base; bases outside gene matches: 8. In DNA, the CDR3 is TGCAGCGTCGTTTCTGGACAGGCGAACACTGAAGCTTTCTTT. Amino acids: CSVVSGQANTEAFF. Complete variable domain (other parts from reference TRBV29-1 and TRBJ1-1): SAVISQKPSRDICQRGTSLTIQCQVDSQVTMMFWYRQQPGQSLTLIATANQGSEATYESGFVIDKFPISRPNLTFSTLTVSNMSPEDSSIYLCSVVSGQANTEAFFGQGTRLTVV.

This chain uses TRBV30 with TRBJ1-2; 10 bases are a match to TRBD1. Trimming removed 2 bases from V and 7 bases from J; junction bases left unmatched: 4. This CDR3 is 13 amino acids long. Germline V CDR1 and CDR2: GTSNPN, SVGIG (reference sequence). DNA of the CDR3: TGTGCCTGGAGTCCCGGGACAGGGGCTGGCTACACCTTC. Amino acids: CAWSPGTGAGYTF.

The chain joins TRBV7-9 to TRBJ2-5, with no clear D. The V gene's germline CDR1 is SEHNR and CDR2 FQNEAQ (reference sequence). The CDR3 sequence is 14 residues long. The germline V and J ends were trimmed by 3 bases and 2 bases, with 10 bases remaining between them. CDR3 amino acids: CASSFADFQETQYF. CDR3 bases: TGTGCCAGCAGCTTCGCGGATTTTCAAGAGACCCAGTACTTC.

The chain couples TRBV9 to TRBJ1-1; D gene unclear. Germline CDR1 SGDLS, CDR2 YYNGEE. The V end was cut by 0 bases, the J end by 1 base, with 7 bases between. The CDR3 is made up of 14 amino acids. This CDR3 reads CASSVGNRNTEAFF. The DNA of the CDR3 is TGTGCCAGCAGCGTAGGTAACAGGAACACTGAAGCTTTCTTT.

This clone was detected only once. This rearrangement joins TRBV5-6 to TRBJ2-2, with 14 bases that match TRBD2. There are 17 residues in the CDR3. Trimming removed 3 bases from V and 6 bases from J; junction bases left unmatched: 7. Germline V gene lookup returns CDR1 SGHDT and CDR2 YYEEEE. The CDR3 bases are TGTGCCAGCAGCTGGGCCCAGACTAGCGGGGGGGCCGGGGAGCTGTTTTTT. Translation: CASSWAQTSGGAGELFF. Full variable domain (outside the CDR3, taken from reference TRBV5-6 and TRBJ2-2): DAGVTQSPTHLIKTRGQQVTLRCSPKSGHDTVSWYQQALGQGPQFIFQYYEEEERQRGNFPDRFSGHQFPNYSSELNVNALLLGDSALYLCASSWAQTSGGAGELFFGEGSRLTVL.

This chain connects TRBV2 to TRBJ2-1, with a tentative D call TRBD2 (6 bases). V shed 4 bases and J shed 7 bases, with 17 bases lying between them. The CDR3 has 15 amino acids. Germline lookup yields CDR1 SNHLY and CDR2 FYNNEI. The CDR3 is CASSATRGSGNEQFF. For the CDR3, the DNA is TGTGCCAGCAGTGCCACCCGGGGGTCGGGAAATGAGCAGTTCTTC.

The chain joins TRBV5-1 to TRBJ1-4; D gene uncertain. This CDR3 is 14 amino acids long. CDR1 is SGHRS and CDR2 is YFSETQ in the germline V gene. V was clipped by 3 bases and J by 2 bases, with 8 bases between them. The CDR3 here is CASSSEGTNEKLFF. For the CDR3, the DNA is TGCGCCAGCAGCTCGGAGGGTACTAATGAAAAACTGTTTTTT. Full variable domain (rest looked up from reference TRBV5-1 and TRBJ1-4): KAGVTQTPRYLIKTRGQQVTLSCSPISGHRSVSWYQQTPGQGLQFLFEYFSETQRNKGNFPGRFSGRQFSNSRSEMNVSTLELGDSALYLCASSSEGTNEKLFFGSGTQLSVL.

The chain is built from TRBV6-1 and TRBJ1-2; D is unresolved. The germline V and J ends were trimmed by 1 base and 4 bases, with 16 bases remaining between them. This CDR3 comprises 16 residues. The germline CDR1 and CDR2 sequences are MNHNS and SASEGT. The CDR3 protein is CASSEGASSAGYGYTF. Here the CDR3 DNA reads TGTGCCAGCAGTGAAGGGGCGTCGTCAGCGGGCTATGGCTACACCTTC.